This T cell receptor (beta chain) was identified in a study of blood T cell repertoires in COVID-19. As for the study in general: Samples came from the United States, Italy and Spain, spanning acute and convalescent COVID-19. PBMCs, B-cell-depleted T cells, or T cells provided the cDNA or gDNA that made up the material.

With V trimmed by 1 base and J by 7 bases, 10 bases remained unmatched. Per the germline V gene, CDR1 is LGHDT and CDR2 is YNNKEL (reference sequence). The CDR3 is 16 amino acids. This table comes from immunoSEQ multiplex PCR, and its TCRdb copy is limited to in-frame clones, with some not included. The table records 95,000 to 150,000 clones, roughly 80% of them present only once. The clonotype comes from a man aged 55 to 69 with acute or convalescent COVID-19. The specimen was peripheral blood. The rearrangement joins TRBV3-1 (or the pseudogene TRBV3-2) to TRBJ2-1, with 7 positions matching TRBD1. CDR3 loop: CASSQAPGQTGNEQFF. CDR3 sequence (DNA): TGTGCCAGCAGCCAAGCCCCGGGACAGACTGGAAATGAGCAGTTCTTC.